The rows below give T cell receptor beta chains drawn from one sample of a study of preoperative IRX-2 immunotherapy in early breast cancer. Generated by immunoSEQ multiplex PCR, the TCRdb table keeps only in-frame clones and is missing some. Of 3,000 to 4,000 clones listed, roughly 80% are singletons. The specimen was tumor tissue, collected after IRX-2 immunotherapy. The source is a human donor with breast cancer. The CDR3 runs from the conserved cysteine through the conserved F or W. A D gene is named only where the DNA matches it firmly. The listing skips clone size in some rows; elsewhere it reads once, few, many or a size class.

TRBJ2-1 TRBD2 TRBV11-3 . 18 CASSSTGLAGVIYNEQFF TGTGCCAGCAGCTCCACGGGACTAGCGGGAGTTATCTACAATGAGCAGTTCTTC
TRBJ2-7 . TRBV18 . 14 CASSPADLGSEQYF TGTGCCAGCTCACCGGCGGACTTAGGGTCGGAGCAGTACTTC
TRBJ2-7 . TRBV28 once 13 CASSLSKILEQYF TGTGCCAGCAGTCTCTCCAAAATCCTCGAGCAGTACTTC
TRBJ2-5 TRBD1 TRBV19 . 13 CASSVQGVETQYF TGTGCCAGTAGTGTACAGGGGGTGGAGACCCAGTACTTC
TRBJ2-7 TRBD2 TRBV19 few 14 CASSMTSGTNEQYF TGTGCCAGTAGTATGACTAGCGGGACCAACGAGCAGTACTTC
TRBJ2-3 . TRBV11-3 few 15 CASSLRGRGTDTQYF TGTGCCAGCAGCTTACGGGGCAGGGGCACGGATACGCAGTATTTT
TRBJ1-1 . TRBV5-1 once 15 CASRSTGILHTEAFF TGCGCCAGCAGGAGCACAGGGATTCTGCACACTGAAGCTTTCTTT
TRBJ2-7 . TRBV7-1 . 14 CASSLVGQTYEQYF TGTGCCAGCAGCTTAGTGGGACAAACCTACGAGCAGTACTTC
TRBJ2-7 . TRBV11-3 . 15 CASSWTGSIAYEQYF TGTGCCAGCAGCTGGACCGGGTCGATCGCCTACGAGCAGTACTTC
TRBJ2-1 TRBD2 TRBV11-1 . 18 CASSQDGLAGGPYNEQFF TGTGCCAGCAGCCAGGACGGACTAGCGGGAGGCCCCTACAATGAGCAGTTCTTC
TRBJ1-4 . TRBV19 . 15 CASSRGLNRDEKLFF TGTGCCAGTAGCAGGGGACTCAACAGGGATGAAAAACTGTTTTTT
TRBJ2-5 . TRBV7-6 . 15 CASSSLTGPQETQYF TGTGCCAGCAGCTCCCTCACAGGGCCACAAGAGACCCAGTACTTC
TRBJ2-2 . TRBV1 . 16 CASSQVPAGYTGELFF TGCGCCAGCAGCCAAGTACCGGCGGGATACACCGGGGAGCTGTTTTTT
TRBJ2-5 . TRBV6-8 . 13 CASSVQVRETQYF TGTGCCAGCAGTGTACAGGTCAGGGAGACCCAGTACTTC
TRBJ1-1 . TRBV29-1 once 12 CSVEVISREAFF TGCAGCGTTGAAGTCATTAGTAGGGAAGCTTTCTTT
TRBJ2-7 TRBD2 TRBV6-8 . 15 CASSTRLADAYEQYF TGTGCCAGCAGTACGAGACTAGCGGACGCCTACGAGCAGTACTTC
TRBJ1-1 . TRBV11-3 few 14 CASSASRGDTEAFF TGTGCCAGCAGCGCATCGCGGGGTGACACTGAAGCTTTCTTT